The 8 T cell receptor beta chains given below trace back to one sample, sequenced in a study of OX40 agonist ivuxolimab in advanced cancers. Method: immunoSEQ multiplex PCR; TCRdb's copy keeps in-frame clones and lacks some. The data contain more than 80,000 clones, about nine tenths of them singletons. Here the sequenced sample was CD4+ or CD8+ T cells sorted from blood, taken in a trial of the OX40 agonist ivuxolimab. These receptors all come from an adult with an advanced solid tumor such as melanoma, head and neck, liver or kidney cancer.

The chain carries TRBV28 and TRBJ2-2; the D gene could be TRBD1 or TRBD2 (7 bases each). Germline V gene data show CDR1 as MDHEN and CDR2 as SYDVKM. The CDR3 has 14 amino acids. CDR3 residues: CGYRQGGITGELFF. The CDR3 coding sequence is TGTGGGTACCGACAGGGAGGGATAACCGGGGAGCTGTTTTTT.

The rearrangement joins TRBV6-5 to TRBJ2-7; 9 nucleotides match TRBD2. The germline CDR1 and CDR2 sequences are MNHEY and SVGAGI. The CDR3 loop spans 15 amino acids. Unmatched junction bases numbered 9, after V lost 2 bases and J lost 7 bases. In nucleotides, the CDR3 is TGTGCCAGCAGTTACCGGTCTAGCGGGGTGAGGGAGCAGTACTTC. Protein sequence: CASSYRSSGVREQYF.

The V gene is TRBV5-4, the J gene TRBJ1-1, with D perhaps matching TRBD1 (6 bases). CDR1 is SGHNT, CDR2 YYREEE, per germline (reference sequence). Trimming shortened V by 4 bases and J by 0 bases, and 13 bases separated the two germline ends. The CDR3 is 15 amino acids. The CDR3 coding sequence is TGTGCCAGCAGCCTCGGGGGGGGGCTGAACACTGAAGCTTTCTTT. Translated, it gives CASSLGGGLNTEAFF.

The V gene is TRBV18, the J gene TRBJ2-2, with no clear D. Trimming removed 1 base at V and 6 bases at J, with 6 bases between. The germline V gene has CDR1 KGHSH and CDR2 LQKENI. There are 13 residues in the CDR3. The CDR3 DNA reads TGTGCCAGCTCACCACGAGAGGCCGGGGAGCTGTTTTTT. Amino acids: CASSPREAGELFF.

The chain carries TRBV28 and TRBJ1-2; D is possibly TRBD1 (6 bases). With 2 bases removed from V and 3 bases from J, the gap between germline ends came to 10 bases. The CDR3 is 14 amino acids. CDR1 MDHEN and CDR2 SYDVKM come from the germline V gene. The CDR3 spells CASSLGGGYYGYTF. In DNA form, the CDR3 reads TGTGCCAGCAGTTTAGGCGGGGGCTACTATGGCTACACCTTC.

The V and J genes are TRBV7-2 and TRBJ1-1, with 10 bases matching TRBD1. CDR1 is SGHTA and CDR2 is FQGNSA in the germline V gene. Germline trimming cut 6 bases from V and 5 bases from J; bases unmatched to any gene: 6. CDR3 length: 14 amino acids. The CDR3 protein is CASRRQGARTEAFF. For the CDR3, the DNA is TGTGCCAGCAGAAGACAGGGGGCGAGGACTGAAGCTTTCTTT.

The rearrangement joins TRBV4-1 to TRBJ1-2; the D is unclear. The germline V gene encodes CDR1 MGHRA and CDR2 YSYEKL. Trimming pared 0 bases from V and 13 bases from J, leaving 15 bases between. This CDR3 has 13 residues. CDR3 DNA: TGCGCCAGCAGCCAAGAGTCGCCAGCTCGGCGCACCTTC. Protein: CASSQESPARRTF.

V is TRBV6-5 and J is TRBJ2-7; 14 nucleotides agree with TRBD2. The CDR3 extends over 15 amino acids. Germline CDR1 MNHEY, CDR2 SVGAGI. Trimming cost V 6 bases and J 1 base; bases outside gene matches: 2. The CDR3 is CASRRTSGGSYEQYF. DNA of the CDR3: TGTGCCAGCAGACGGACTAGCGGGGGGTCCTACGAGCAGTACTTC.